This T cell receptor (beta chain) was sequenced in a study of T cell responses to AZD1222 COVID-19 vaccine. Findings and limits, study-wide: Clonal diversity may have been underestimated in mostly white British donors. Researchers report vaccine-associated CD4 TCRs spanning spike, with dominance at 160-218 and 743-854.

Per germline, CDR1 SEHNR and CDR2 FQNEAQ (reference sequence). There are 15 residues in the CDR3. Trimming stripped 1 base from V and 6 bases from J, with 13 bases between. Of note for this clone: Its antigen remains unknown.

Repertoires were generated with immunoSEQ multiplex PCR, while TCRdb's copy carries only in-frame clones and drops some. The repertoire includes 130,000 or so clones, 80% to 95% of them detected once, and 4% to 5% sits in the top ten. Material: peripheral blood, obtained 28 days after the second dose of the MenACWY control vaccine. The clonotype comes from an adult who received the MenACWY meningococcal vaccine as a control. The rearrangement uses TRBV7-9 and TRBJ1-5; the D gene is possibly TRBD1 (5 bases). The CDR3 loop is CASSLGDLFPQPQHF. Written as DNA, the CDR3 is TGTGCCAGCAGCTTAGGGGACTTGTTTCCTCAGCCCCAGCATTTT.